The present entry profiles one T cell receptor beta chain with its context. Its antigen is unidentified. This specimen belongs to a study of T cell responses to AZD1222 COVID-19 vaccine. Study conclusions and caveats: The study sampled repertoires only after the peak T cell response. Baseline seropositivity characterized only six AZD1222 recipients. Donor demographics were predominantly white British with a female majority; clonal diversity may be underestimated.

Trimming removed 5 bases at V and 1 base at J, with 14 bases between. The CDR3 sequence is 15 residues long. Germline CDR1 reads SGHTA; CDR2 reads FQGTGA. The method was immunoSEQ multiplex PCR; TCRdb's version includes in-frame clones alone and lacks a portion of them. The sample carries 150,000 to 180,000 clones, around nine tenths recorded once. This chain links TRBV7-3 with TRBJ1-1; D not resolved. The input for sequencing was peripheral blood, taken on day 0 of AZD1222 vaccination. This sequence was found in an adult in good health. The CDR3 DNA is TGTGCCAGCAGCCTTAGGGTTGGAGGGAACACTGAAGCTTTCTTT. Translated: CASSLRVGGNTEAFF.